This passage covers 16 T cell receptor beta chains from one sample sequenced in a study of T cell changes during pregnancy in multiple sclerosis. Generated by immunoSEQ multiplex PCR, the TCRdb table keeps only in-frame clones and is missing some. Of tens of thousands of clones in the sample, about nine tenths were seen once. Sequenced here: CD4+ T cells from peripheral blood mononuclear cells, sampled in the first trimester of pregnancy. The receptors derive from a female donor with multiple sclerosis, enrolled in a pregnancy study.

The V call is TRBV28, the J call TRBJ1-5; D may be TRBD1 (5 bases). In germline, CDR1 is MDHEN, CDR2 SYDVKM. Trimming stripped 6 bases from V and 6 bases from J, with 12 bases between. The CDR3 extends over 13 amino acids. The CDR3 bases are TGTGCCAGCAGATCAGGGTTCCGTCAGCCCCAGCATTTT. This gives the protein CASRSGFRQPQHF.

The chain links TRBV7-9 to TRBJ1-1; no clear D gene. Deletions cut 6 bases from V and 1 base from J, with 12 bases between. This CDR3 contains 14 residues. Germline-derived CDR1 and CDR2 are SEHNR and FQNEAQ (reference sequence). The CDR3 loop reads CASRQIKRNTEAFF. In nucleotides, the CDR3 is TGTGCCAGCAGACAGATCAAAAGGAACACTGAAGCTTTCTTT.

V and J are TRBV5-1 and TRBJ1-2, with 7 bases that match TRBD1. CDR3 length equals 12 residues. In germline, CDR1 is SGHRS, CDR2 YFSETQ. V gave up 5 bases and J gave up 8 bases; unmatched junction bases: 6. The CDR3 region is CASSSGGHGYTF. The DNA of the CDR3 is TGCGCCAGCAGTTCAGGGGGTCACGGCTACACCTTC.

The J gene is TRBJ2-1, the V gene TRBV5-1; 7 bases fit TRBD2. CDR1 SGHRS and CDR2 YFSETQ come from the germline V gene. Trimming took 3 bases from V and 5 from J; bases not matched to a gene: 17. This CDR3 contains 18 residues. CDR3 region: CASSSNSLPLAKNNEQFF. CDR3 coding DNA: TGCGCCAGCAGCTCGAATAGCCTACCACTAGCGAAGAACAATGAGCAGTTCTTC. The full variable domain, completed using reference TRBV5-1 and TRBJ2-1, is KAGVTQTPRYLIKTRGQQVTLSCSPISGHRSVSWYQQTPGQGLQFLFEYFSETQRNKGNFPGRFSGRQFSNSRSEMNVSTLELGDSALYLCASSSNSLPLAKNNEQFFGPGTRLTVL.

V is TRBV5-5 and J is TRBJ2-1; the D is unclear. Trimming removed 1 base from V and 4 bases from J, with 9 bases in between. This CDR3 is 14 amino acids long. Germline values: CDR1 SGHKS, CDR2 YYEKEE (reference sequence). CDR3 coding DNA: TGTGCCAGCAGCTTGCGGGTTCCTTACAATGAGCAGTTCTTC. Protein sequence: CASSLRVPYNEQFF. The full variable domain, completed using reference TRBV5-5 and TRBJ2-1, is DAGVTQSPTHLIKTRGQQVTLRCSPISGHKSVSWYQQVLGQGPQFIFQYYEKEERGRGNFPDRFSARQFPNYSSELNVNALLLGDSALYLCASSLRVPYNEQFFGPGTRLTVL.

This clone occurred a few times. The chain joins TRBV2 to TRBJ2-7; tentative D call: TRBD1 (5 bases). The CDR3 has 13 residues. CDR1 SNHLY and CDR2 FYNNEI come from the germline V gene. The ends were cut back, 5 bases at V and 3 bases at J, with 11 bases in the middle. In nucleotides, the CDR3 is TGTGCCAGCAGTCCCAGGGCCCTCTACGAGCAGTACTTC. Amino acids: CASSPRALYEQYF. Combining the CDR3 with reference TRBV2 and TRBJ2-7 gives the whole variable domain EPEVTQTPSHQVTQMGQEVILRCVPISNHLYFYWYRQILGQKVEFLVSFYNNEISEKSEIFDDQFSVERPDGSNFTLKIRSTKLEDSAMYFCASSPRALYEQYFGPGTRLTVT.

The CDR3 reads CASSFFGAGGTDTQYF. The CDR3 bases are TGTGCCAGCAGCTTCTTCGGGGCAGGGGGCACAGATACGCAGTATTTT. The chain uses TRBV7-2 and TRBJ2-3; possible D gene TRBD1, 6 bases. The CDR3 length is 16 residues. Germline lookup yields CDR1 SGHTA and CDR2 FQGNSA. V lost 3 bases and J 1 base, leaving 14 bases between the germline ends.

The CDR3 sequence is CASSRRDYGYEQYF. DNA of the CDR3: TGTGCCAGCAGCCGCCGGGACTACGGATACGAGCAGTACTTC. J is TRBJ2-7 and V is TRBV5-6; 7 bases line up with TRBD2. The V and J ends lost 4 bases and 4 bases, in that order; junction bases with no gene match: 8. CDR1 and CDR2 (germline): SGHDT, YYEEEE. The CDR3 totals 14 residues.

This clone was seen a few times. V usage is TRBV21-1 and J usage is TRBJ1-5; the DNA was not used to check the table's D call, TRBD1. TRBV21-1 is deemed a pseudogene. The CDR3 covers 18 residues. DNA for the CDR3: TGTGCCAGCAGCATCTGCCCCGGGACAGCTACTAGCAATCAGCCCCAGCATTTT. Translated, it gives CASSICPGTATSNQPQHF.

The V gene is TRBV27, the J gene TRBJ1-1, with a weak D call TRBD1 (6 bases). The CDR3 totals 14 residues. V was cut by 6 bases and J by 6 bases, with 17 bases left in between. CDR1 is MNHEY, CDR2 SMNVEV, per germline (reference sequence). CDR3 region: CASSYIQGGPEAFF. As DNA, the CDR3 is TGTGCCAGCAGCTACATACAGGGCGGTCCTGAAGCTTTCTTT.

This clone came up once. The CDR3 here is CASSPGLLGSNQPQHF. The CDR3, as DNA: TGTGCCAGCAGTCCTGGACTCCTCGGAAGCAATCAGCCCCAGCATTTT. V and J are TRBV28 and TRBJ1-5; D unresolved. This CDR3 has 16 amino acids. Trimming removed 5 bases at V and 1 base at J, with 15 bases between. Germline CDR1 MDHEN, CDR2 SYDVKM.

The chain uses TRBV28 and TRBJ1-1; maybe TRBD1 (5 bases). From germline, CDR1 is MDHEN and CDR2 SYDVKM. The CDR3 extends over 14 amino acids. V gave up 7 bases and J gave up 5 bases, with 17 bases separating them. In nucleotides, the CDR3 is TGTGCCAGCATCAGGGAAGGGTGGTGGACTGAAGCTTTCTTT. Protein: CASIREGWWTEAFF.

Written as DNA, the CDR3 is TGTGCCAGCAGCCAAGATTCGGGCGCGGGCTCTGGAAACACCATATATTTT. It codes for CASSQDSGAGSGNTIYF. This chain uses TRBV14 with TRBJ1-3, with D unclear. The CDR3 totals 17 residues. The V end was cut by 0 bases, the J end by 0 bases, with 12 bases between. Germline loops: CDR1 SGHDN, CDR2 FVKESK.

This clone was counted once. The chain is built from TRBV5-1 and TRBJ2-3; D perhaps matches TRBD2 (7 bases). The germline V gene encodes CDR1 SGHRS and CDR2 YFSETQ. The CDR3 totals 16 residues. Trimming stripped 4 bases from V and 1 base from J, with 16 bases between. CDR3 amino acids: CASSPGAGQRTDTQYF. In DNA, the CDR3 is TGCGCCAGCAGCCCCGGAGCGGGACAACGCACAGATACGCAGTATTTT.

The chain has TRBV5-4 and TRBJ1-2; 7 nucleotides match TRBD1. The J segment lost 5 bases and the V segment lost 5 bases, leaving 12 bases of the junction unmatched. The CDR3 is made up of 15 amino acids. CDR1 is SGHNT, CDR2 YYREEE, per germline (reference sequence). The CDR3 protein is CASRSAGTATYGYTF. The CDR3 DNA sequence: TGTGCCAGCAGATCGGCCGGGACAGCCACATATGGCTACACCTTC.

This sequence joins TRBV7-3 and TRBJ1-2, with D possibly being TRBD1 (5 bases). The CDR3 covers 15 residues. From germline, CDR1 is SGHTA and CDR2 FQGTGA. V lost 1 base and J 6 bases, leaving 15 bases between the germline ends. In DNA, the CDR3 is TGTGCCAGCAGCTTAAGGGAGGGGACGAGGGATGGCTACACCTTC. Translating gives CASSLREGTRDGYTF.